These T cell receptor beta chains were read from a single sample in a study of T cell responses to AZD1222 COVID-19 vaccine. Here immunoSEQ multiplex PCR was the method, and the copy in TCRdb shows in-frame clones only, minus some. The sample records around 130,000 clones, around 84% being singletons. The sample consisted of peripheral blood, taken on day 0 of AZD1222 vaccination. These receptor sequences come from an adult in good health. Each CDR3 is given with its conserved first and last residue. Fields, in order: J gene, D gene, V gene, clone size, CDR3 DNA, CDR3 protein. A D gene is named only where the DNA matches it firmly. Some rows mark clone size as missing; the rest say once, few, many or name a class of expanded clone.

TRBJ2-2,.,TRBV5-1,.,TGCGCCAGCAGCTTAGACAGCCTGAACACCGGGGAGCTGTTTTTT,CASSLDSLNTGELFF
TRBJ2-7,.,TRBV7-9,once,TGTGCCAGCAGCCCCCCCGGTGACAGAGAGCGCTCCTACGAGCAGTACTTC,CASSPPGDRERSYEQYF
TRBJ1-2,.,TRBV29-1,few,TGCAGCGGCTACCAAAGTGGGGATTCGGGCTACACCTTC,CSGYQSGDSGYTF
TRBJ1-1,TRBD1,TRBV29-1,.,TGCAGCGTTGACGGACAGGGTGGAAGAATGAACACTGAAGCTTTCTTT,CSVDGQGGRMNTEAFF
TRBJ2-2,.,TRBV28,.,TGTGCCAGCAGAAGGTCGCCCGTTGGGGCCGGGGAGCTGTTTTTT,CASRRSPVGAGELFF
TRBJ1-1,.,TRBV3-1/TRBV3-2,.,TGTGCCAGCAGCCCTAGGGAGGGATTCGCTGAAGCTTTCTTT,CASSPREGFAEAFF
TRBJ1-2,.,TRBV27,once,TGTGCCAGCCGTTTAGAGGAGGGCTATGGCTACACCTTC,CASRLEEGYGYTF
TRBJ1-4,.,TRBV7-2,.,TGTGCCAGCAGCTCAGGATATTGGGTGGCGTCTAATGAAAAACTGTTTTTT,CASSSGYWVASNEKLFF
TRBJ2-2,.,TRBV9,few,TGTGCCAGCAGCGTAGGACAGCGGTCCACCGGGGAGCTGTTTTTT,CASSVGQRSTGELFF
TRBJ2-2,.,TRBV12-2,.,TGTGCAAGTCGCTTTAGTTTGCGGAGTGGGGAAACCGGGGAGCTGTTTTTT,CASRFSLRSGETGELFF
TRBJ1-1,TRBD1,TRBV10-3,.,TGTGCCATCAGTGAGTCTCCCACCGGGACAGGGATGAACACTGAAGCTTTCTTT,CAISESPTGTGMNTEAFF
TRBJ1-1,TRBD1,TRBV10-1,.,TGCGCCAGCAGTGAGAGAGGGGGCGATCGGTGCACTGAAGCTTTCTTT,CASSERGGDRCTEAFF
TRBJ2-7,.,TRBV7-2,.,TGTGCCAGCAGCCCGGACTCGTGGGCAGGCGAGCAGTACTTC,CASSPDSWAGEQYF
TRBJ1-6,.,TRBV18,once,TGTGCCAGCTCACCTGGCCTCTATAATTCACCCCTCCACTTT,CASSPGLYNSPLHF
TRBJ2-1,.,TRBV5-5,.,TGTGCCAGCAGCTTGAACTATGGGGGCCCCTACAATGAGCAGTTCTTC,CASSLNYGGPYNEQFF
TRBJ1-5,TRBD1,TRBV5-8,.,TGTGCCAGCAGCTCGGACAGGGCCGGTCAGCCCCAGCATTTT,CASSSDRAGQPQHF
TRBJ1-3,TRBD1,TRBV3-1/TRBV3-2,.,TGTGCCAGCATCCAGACAGGGGGCCGGAACACCATATATTTT,CASIQTGGRNTIYF
TRBJ1-2,TRBD1,TRBV29-1,.,TGCAGCGCTACGGACAGGGAGAGAGGCTATGGCTACACCTTC,CSATDRERGYGYTF
TRBJ2-1,TRBD2,TRBV10-3,.,TGTGCCATCAGTGAGCCGGGACTAGCCAATGAGCAGTTCTTC,CAISEPGLANEQFF
TRBJ1-3,.,TRBV6-2/TRBV6-3,.,TGTGCCAGCAGTCTCGGACAGTATGTTGGAAACACCATATATTTT,CASSLGQYVGNTIYF
TRBJ1-1,.,TRBV14,once,TGTGCCAGCAGCCAGGTGAGAAGGGGCACTGAAGCTTTCTTT,CASSQVRRGTEAFF
TRBJ2-1,.,TRBV9,.,TGTGCCAGCAGCGTAGCTGTAGGGCGGCTAGCGAGCGATTGTGAGCAGTTCTTC,CASSVAVGRLASDCEQFF
TRBJ2-2,.,TRBV27,.,TGTGCCAGCAGTGGGTCTGGGGGAGGGGGCACCGGGGAGCTGTTTTTT,CASSGSGGGGTGELFF
TRBJ2-1,TRBD2,TRBV27,.,TGTGCCAGCAGTCCCTTACGGACTAGCGGGGGCCTGAAGAACAATGAGCAGTTCTTC,CASSPLRTSGGLKNNEQFF
TRBJ1-3,.,TRBV7-8,.,TGTGCCAGCAGCAACCGGGACAACTCTGGAAACACCATATATTTT,CASSNRDNSGNTIYF
TRBJ1-6,.,TRBV7-9,.,TGTGCCAGCAGCTTAGCGCGGACAGAAAATTCACCCCTCCACTTT,CASSLARTENSPLHF
TRBJ2-7,.,TRBV6-5,.,TGTGCCAGCAGGCCCACGCGGGGAGTCTTCTACGAGCAGTACTTC,CASRPTRGVFYEQYF
TRBJ2-5,.,TRBV7-6,.,TGTGCCAGCAGCTTAGCGCAGGGGGGGAAGGAGACCCAGTACTTC,CASSLAQGGKETQYF
TRBJ1-1,TRBD1,TRBV18,.,TGTGCCAGCTCAATACAGGAGGGACAGAGGAACACTGAAGCTTTCTTT,CASSIQEGQRNTEAFF
TRBJ1-1,.,TRBV11-2,.,TGTGCCAGCAGCAGCAGTCGAGGGACTGAAGCTTTCTTT,CASSSSRGTEAFF
TRBJ1-2,.,TRBV4-1,once,TGCGCCAGCAGCCAATCATCCAGGCTCTACTATGGCTACACCTTC,CASSQSSRLYYGYTF
TRBJ2-7,.,TRBV15,.,TGTGCCACCAGCAGAGGCCCCTTTCCAAGGGAGCCCTACGAGCAGTACTTC,CATSRGPFPREPYEQYF
TRBJ1-1,.,TRBV3-1/TRBV3-2,.,TGTGCCAGCAGGTTGTCAAGAAACACTGAAGCTTTCTTT,CASRLSRNTEAFF
TRBJ1-5,.,TRBV6-1,.,TGTGCCAGCAGTGAAAGCAGGGACCAGCCCCAGCATTTT,CASSESRDQPQHF
TRBJ2-1,.,TRBV5-1,.,TGCGCCAGCAGCTTGGGACCGCAATACAATGAGCAGTTCTTC,CASSLGPQYNEQFF
TRBJ2-3,TRBD1,TRBV15,.,TGTGCCACCAGCAGAGCGACAGGGGGCTACGCAGATACGCAGTATTTT,CATSRATGGYADTQYF
TRBJ2-3,.,TRBV24-1,.,TGTGCCACCAGTGCATCGGGCTATACGCAGTATTTT,CATSASGYTQYF
TRBJ2-4,TRBD1,TRBV19,.,TGTGCCACCCTGGACAGGGAGAAAAACATTCAGTACTTC,CATLDREKNIQYF
TRBJ1-1,TRBD1,TRBV5-1,.,TGCGCCAGCAGCCTACAGAATACCGGGACAGGGGAAGCTTTCTTT,CASSLQNTGTGEAFF
TRBJ1-3,TRBD1,TRBV6-1,many,TGTGCCAGCAGTGAACAGGGGGCGAGTGGAAACACCATATATTTT,CASSEQGASGNTIYF
TRBJ2-1,.,TRBV10-2,.,TGCGCCAGCCAACAATGGGGTAGCTACAATGAGCAGTTCTTC,CASQQWGSYNEQFF
TRBJ1-5,.,TRBV7-8,.,TGTGCCAGCAGCTGGGGGCGTGCGGTTCGTGGCAATCAGCCCCAGCATTTT,CASSWGRAVRGNQPQHF
TRBJ1-4,TRBD1,TRBV28,.,TGTGCCAGCAGCCCGGGACAGCATGAAAAACTGTTTTTT,CASSPGQHEKLFF
TRBJ2-7,.,TRBV21-1,.,TGTGCCAGCAGCAAGCCGAAGGGACCCCGGATAGCGGGGGTCCCTTCCTACGAGCAGTACTTC,CASSKPKGPRIAGVPSYEQYF
TRBJ2-5,.,TRBV3-1/TRBV3-2,.,TGTGCCAGCAGCCAAGGAACCGAGACTCAAGAGACCCAGTACTTC,CASSQGTETQETQYF
TRBJ1-1,.,TRBV6-5,.,TGTGCCAGCAGTTACACTTTCCAGGGCGGCACTGAAGCTTTCTTT,CASSYTFQGGTEAFF
TRBJ2-7,.,TRBV5-4,.,TGTGCCAGCAGCAGGGGGATGAACTCCTACGAGCAGTACTTC,CASSRGMNSYEQYF
TRBJ1-1,.,TRBV12-5,.,TGTGCTAGTGGTTTGGTAATGGGGACATTGGGGTTTGAAGCTTTCTTT,CASGLVMGTLGFEAFF
TRBJ1-6,.,TRBV6-2/TRBV6-3,.,TGTGCCAGCAGTTACAACCTAAATTCACCCCTCCACTTT,CASSYNLNSPLHF
TRBJ1-2,.,TRBV6-6,.,TGTGCCAGCACCGAACGACAGGCCCACTATGGCTACACCTTC,CASTERQAHYGYTF
TRBJ1-3,TRBD1,TRBV5-1,.,TGCGCCAGCAGCTTGGTTCGGGACAGTACTTTACCTGTCTCTGGAAACACCATATATTTT,CASSLVRDSTLPVSGNTIYF